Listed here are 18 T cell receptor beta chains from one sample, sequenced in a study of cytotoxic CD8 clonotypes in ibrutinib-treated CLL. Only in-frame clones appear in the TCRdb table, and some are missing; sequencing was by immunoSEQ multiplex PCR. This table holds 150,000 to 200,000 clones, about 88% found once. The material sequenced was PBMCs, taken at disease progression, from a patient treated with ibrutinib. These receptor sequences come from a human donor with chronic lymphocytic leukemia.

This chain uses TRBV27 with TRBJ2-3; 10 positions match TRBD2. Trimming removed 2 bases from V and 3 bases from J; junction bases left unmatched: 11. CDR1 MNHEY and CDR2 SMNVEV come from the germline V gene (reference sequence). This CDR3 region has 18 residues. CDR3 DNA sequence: TGTGCCAGCAGTTTAGGGGGAACTAGCGGGATGGGGACAGATACGCAGTATTTT. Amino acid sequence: CASSLGGTSGMGTDTQYF.

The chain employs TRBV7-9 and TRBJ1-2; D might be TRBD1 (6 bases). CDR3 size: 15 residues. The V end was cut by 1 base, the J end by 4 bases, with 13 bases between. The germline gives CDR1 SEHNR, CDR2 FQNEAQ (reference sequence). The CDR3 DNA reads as TGTGCCAGCAGCTTAGGATGGGGGGGCGGCTATGGCTACACCTTC. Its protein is CASSLGWGGGYGYTF.

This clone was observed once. The CDR3, as DNA: TGTGCCAGCCTAAGACAGAGCAATCAGCCCCAGCATTTT. Translated: CASLRQSNQPQHF. The V call is TRBV28, the J call TRBJ1-5; the D gene is possibly TRBD1 (5 bases). Trimming cost V 8 bases and J 1 base, with 9 bases left between them. Germline loops: CDR1 MDHEN, CDR2 SYDVKM. CDR3 size: 13 residues.

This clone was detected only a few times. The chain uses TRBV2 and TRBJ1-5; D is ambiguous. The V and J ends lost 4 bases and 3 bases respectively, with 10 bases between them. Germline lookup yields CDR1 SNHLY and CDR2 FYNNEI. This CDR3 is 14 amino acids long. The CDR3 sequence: CASSVGSNNQPQHF. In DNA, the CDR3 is TGTGCCAGCAGTGTAGGCAGCAACAATCAGCCCCAGCATTTT.

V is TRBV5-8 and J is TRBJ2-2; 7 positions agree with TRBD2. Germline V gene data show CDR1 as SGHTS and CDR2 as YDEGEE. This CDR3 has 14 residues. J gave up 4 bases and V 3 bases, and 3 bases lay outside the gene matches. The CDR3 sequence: CASSSWGGTGELFF. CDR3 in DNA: TGTGCCAGCAGCTCCTGGGGGGGCACCGGGGAGCTGTTTTTT.

The CDR3 loop is CASSPNLGSYGYTF. CDR3 sequence (DNA): TGTGCCAGCAGCCCCAATCTGGGCAGCTATGGCTACACCTTC. This chain links TRBV9 with TRBJ1-2, with unresolved D. The CDR3 runs 14 residues. Germline V gene lookup returns CDR1 SGDLS and CDR2 YYNGEE. Trimming took off 4 bases at V and 4 bases at J, with 14 bases between the two ends. Full variable domain (rest looked up from reference TRBV9 and TRBJ1-2): DSGVTQTPKHLITATGQRVTLRCSPRSGDLSVYWYQQSLDQGLQFLIQYYNGEERAKGNILERFSAQQFPDLHSELNLSSLELGDSALYFCASSPNLGSYGYTFGSGTRLTVV.

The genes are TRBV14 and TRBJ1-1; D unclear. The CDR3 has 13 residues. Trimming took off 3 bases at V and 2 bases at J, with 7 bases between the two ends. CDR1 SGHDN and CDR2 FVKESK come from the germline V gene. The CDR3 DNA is TGTGCCAGCAGCCAGTCTATCAACACTGAAGCTTTCTTT. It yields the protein CASSQSINTEAFF.

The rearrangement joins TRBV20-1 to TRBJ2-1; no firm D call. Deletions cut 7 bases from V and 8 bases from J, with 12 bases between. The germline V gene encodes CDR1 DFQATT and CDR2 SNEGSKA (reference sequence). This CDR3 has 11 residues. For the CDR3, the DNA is TGCAGTGTCCAAAAGGGCGATGAGCAGTTCTTC. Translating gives CSVQKGDEQFF.

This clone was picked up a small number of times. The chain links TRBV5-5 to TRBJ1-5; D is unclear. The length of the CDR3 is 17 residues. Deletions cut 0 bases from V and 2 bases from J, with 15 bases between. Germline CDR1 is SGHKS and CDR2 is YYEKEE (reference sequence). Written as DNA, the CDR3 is TGTGCCAGCAGCTTGGCTATTGTAACTCGGGGCAATCAGCCCCAGCATTTT. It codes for CASSLAIVTRGNQPQHF.

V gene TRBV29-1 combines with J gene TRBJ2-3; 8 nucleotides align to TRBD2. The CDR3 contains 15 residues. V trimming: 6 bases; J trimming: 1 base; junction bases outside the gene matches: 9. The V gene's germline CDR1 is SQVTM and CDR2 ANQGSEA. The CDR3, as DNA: TGCAGCGTGATACTAGCGGCCCCGGGCACAGATACGCAGTATTTT. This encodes CSVILAAPGTDTQYF.

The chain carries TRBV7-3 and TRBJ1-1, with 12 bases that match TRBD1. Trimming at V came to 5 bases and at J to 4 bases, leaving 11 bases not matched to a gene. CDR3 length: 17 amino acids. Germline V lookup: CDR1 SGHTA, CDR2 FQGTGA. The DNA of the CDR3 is TGTGCCAGCAGCCCAACCCGGGACAGGGGGCGCCTCACTGAAGCTTTCTTT. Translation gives CASSPTRDRGRLTEAFF.

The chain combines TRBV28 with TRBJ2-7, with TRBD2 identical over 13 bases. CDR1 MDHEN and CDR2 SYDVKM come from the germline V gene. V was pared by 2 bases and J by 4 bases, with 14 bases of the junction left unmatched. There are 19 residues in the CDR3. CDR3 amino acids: CASSLPGLAGLGSGYEQYF. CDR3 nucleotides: TGTGCCAGCAGTTTACCGGGACTAGCGGGACTCGGTTCGGGTTACGAGCAGTACTTC.

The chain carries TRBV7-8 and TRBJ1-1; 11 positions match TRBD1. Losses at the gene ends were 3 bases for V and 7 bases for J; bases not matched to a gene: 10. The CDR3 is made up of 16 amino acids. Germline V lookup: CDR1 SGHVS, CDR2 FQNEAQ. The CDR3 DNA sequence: TGTGCCAGCAGCTTCAGCCGGGGACAGGGGGACGGTGAAGCTTTCTTT. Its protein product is CASSFSRGQGDGEAFF.

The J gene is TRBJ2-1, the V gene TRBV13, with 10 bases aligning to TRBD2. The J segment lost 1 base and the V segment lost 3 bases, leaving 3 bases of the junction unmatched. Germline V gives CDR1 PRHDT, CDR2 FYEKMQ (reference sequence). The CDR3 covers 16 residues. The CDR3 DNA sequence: TGTGCCAGCAGCTTTAGGACTAGCGGTTCCTACAATGAGCAGTTCTTC. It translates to CASSFRTSGSYNEQFF.

In nucleotides, the CDR3 is TGTGCCAGCAGTTTACGACCGGAGAAATCCTATGGCTACACCTTC. Its translation: CASSLRPEKSYGYTF. The chain links TRBV27 to TRBJ1-2; D unresolved. The CDR3 spans 15 residues. Germline V gives CDR1 MNHEY, CDR2 SMNVEV (reference sequence). V lost 2 bases and J lost 4, with 14 bases in between.

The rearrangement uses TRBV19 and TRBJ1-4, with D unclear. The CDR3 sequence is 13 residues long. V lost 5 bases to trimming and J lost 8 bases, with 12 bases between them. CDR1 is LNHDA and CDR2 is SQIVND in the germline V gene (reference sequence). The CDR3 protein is CASSHGEREKLFF. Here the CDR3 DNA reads TGTGCCAGTAGTCATGGGGAGCGGGAAAAACTGTTTTTT. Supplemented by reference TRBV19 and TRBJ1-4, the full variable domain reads DGGITQSPKYLFRKEGQNVTLSCEQNLNHDAMYWYRQDPGQGLRLIYYSQIVNDFQKGDIAEGYSVSREKKESFPLTVTSAQKNPTAFYLCASSHGEREKLFFGSGTQLSVL.

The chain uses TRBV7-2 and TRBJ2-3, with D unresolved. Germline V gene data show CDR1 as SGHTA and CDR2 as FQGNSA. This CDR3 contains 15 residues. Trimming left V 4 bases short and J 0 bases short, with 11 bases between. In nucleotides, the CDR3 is TGTGCCAGCAGCTCACAGAGTGCTAGCACAGATACGCAGTATTTT. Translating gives CASSSQSASTDTQYF.

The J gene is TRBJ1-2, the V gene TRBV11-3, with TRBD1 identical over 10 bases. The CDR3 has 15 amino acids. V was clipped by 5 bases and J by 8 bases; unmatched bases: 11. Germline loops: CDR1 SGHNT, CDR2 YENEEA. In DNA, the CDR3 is TGTGCCAGCAGCCGGACAGGGGGAATGGTTGGCGGCTACACCTTC. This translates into CASSRTGGMVGGYTF. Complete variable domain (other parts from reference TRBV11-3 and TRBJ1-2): EAGVVQSPRYKIIEKKQPVAFWCNPISGHNTLYWYLQNLGQGPELLIRYENEEAVDDSQLPKDRFSAERLKGVDSTLKIQPAELGDSAVYLCASSRTGGMVGGYTFGSGTRLTVV.